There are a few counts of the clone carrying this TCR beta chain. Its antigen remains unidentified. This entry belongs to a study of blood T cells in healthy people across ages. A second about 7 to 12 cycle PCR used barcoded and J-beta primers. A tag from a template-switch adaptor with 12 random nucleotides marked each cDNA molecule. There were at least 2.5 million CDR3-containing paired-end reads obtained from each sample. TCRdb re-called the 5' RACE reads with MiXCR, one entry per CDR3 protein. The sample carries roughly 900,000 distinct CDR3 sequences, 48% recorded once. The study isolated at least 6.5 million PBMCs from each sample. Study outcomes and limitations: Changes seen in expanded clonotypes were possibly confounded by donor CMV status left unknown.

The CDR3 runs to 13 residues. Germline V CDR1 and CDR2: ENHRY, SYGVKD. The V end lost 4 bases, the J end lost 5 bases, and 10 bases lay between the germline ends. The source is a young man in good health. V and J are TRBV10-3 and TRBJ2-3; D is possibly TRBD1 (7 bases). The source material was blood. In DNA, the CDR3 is TGTGCCATCAGTGCCAGGGGGGTAGATACGCAGTATTTT. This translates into CAISARGVDTQYF.